This entry is about one T cell receptor beta chain. Its antigen is not identified. CDR3 length: 16 amino acids. V was cut by 6 bases and J by 6 bases, with 22 bases left in between. CDR1 and CDR2 (germline): LGHNA, YSLEER. Primers included in the PCR were 60 Vbeta and 13 Jbeta primers. Profiled with immunoSEQ multiplex PCR; TCRdb holds only in-frame clones, not every one. The data contain over 200,000 clones, 70% of them singletons. These data originate in a study of cytomegalovirus exposure and HLA in healthy donors. Regarding the study as a whole: Among TCR beta chains of equal frequency, HLA-associated ones were more clonally expanded in a later analysis.

The clonotype was recovered from a man aged 35 to 55 in good health and CMV-seropositive. The rearrangement uses TRBV4-3 and TRBJ2-3; D is possibly TRBD2 (6 bases). Sequenced sample: PBMCs. The CDR3 nucleotides read TGCGCCAGCAGGCGCGGAGGGTTTGTTCTTTGGGATACGCAGTATTTT. It translates to CASRRGGFVLWDTQYF.